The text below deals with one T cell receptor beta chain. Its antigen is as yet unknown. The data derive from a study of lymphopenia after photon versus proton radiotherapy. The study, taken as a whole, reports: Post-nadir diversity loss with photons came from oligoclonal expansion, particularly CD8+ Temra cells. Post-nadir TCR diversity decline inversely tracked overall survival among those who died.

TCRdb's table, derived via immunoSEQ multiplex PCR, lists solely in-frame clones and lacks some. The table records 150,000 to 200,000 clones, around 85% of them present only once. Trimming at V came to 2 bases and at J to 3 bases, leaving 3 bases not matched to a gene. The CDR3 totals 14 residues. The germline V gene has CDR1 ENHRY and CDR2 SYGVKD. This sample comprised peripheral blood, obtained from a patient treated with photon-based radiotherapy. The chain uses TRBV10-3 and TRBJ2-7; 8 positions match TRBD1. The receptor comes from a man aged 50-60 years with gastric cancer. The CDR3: CAISEAGTGYEQYF. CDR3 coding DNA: TGTGCCATCAGTGAGGCAGGGACAGGCTACGAGCAGTACTTC.